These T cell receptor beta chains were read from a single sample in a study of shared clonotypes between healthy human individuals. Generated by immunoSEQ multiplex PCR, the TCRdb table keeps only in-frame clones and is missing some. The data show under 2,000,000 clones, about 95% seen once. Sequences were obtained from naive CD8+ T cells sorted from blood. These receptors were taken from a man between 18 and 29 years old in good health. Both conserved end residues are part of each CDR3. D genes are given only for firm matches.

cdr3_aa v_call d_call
CASSSNQGGTYEQYF TRBV5-1 -
CASTNVGSNQPQHF TRBV27 -
CASSSTGRETDTGELFF TRBV11-3 TRBD2
CASSAGAPGEQYF TRBV10-1 -
CASRLTGRWNHNSPLHF TRBV28 TRBD1
CSVAGVNTGELFF TRBV29-1 -
CASSSNPINYGYTF TRBV6-5 -
CASQAPVGETQYF TRBV9 -
CASSLILAGDHNEQFF TRBV7-9 TRBD2
CASSPGLANYGYTF TRBV11-2 -
CASSLIGTGGFGGYTF TRBV27 TRBD1
CASSLEGSNSYNEQFF TRBV11-2 -
CASSPDGEYGYTF TRBV9 -
CASSHSIWDRVSYYGYTF TRBV27 TRBD1
CAWSALGGGDQPQHF TRBV30 -
CASSIQGPGTYEQYF TRBV27 -
CASSPLPGTDTQYF TRBV11-2 -
CASSHGLAGGHYQETQYF TRBV11-2 TRBD2
CASSFHAADEQFF TRBV7-8 -
CAWSAGGEQYF TRBV30 -
CASSWGHTDTQYF TRBV5-6 -
CASSDWDYVNEQFF TRBV6-1 TRBD2
CASSVTGQGNNEQFF TRBV28 TRBD1
CASSLSVAYEQYF TRBV11-2 -
CAWQGMGNTEAFF TRBV30 -
CASSLLTAPGHPQETQYF TRBV5-6 -
CASSWTDSTDTQYF TRBV7-9 -
CASSAEDLNQPQHF TRBV9 -
CASTEEPGHYSYEQYF TRBV6-1 -
CASSVGTGELFF TRBV9 -
CASSQARLLEETQYF TRBV14 -
CASSVTEYSNQPQHF TRBV19 -
CASSLAGSYEQYF TRBV11-2 -
CASSPETGETQYF TRBV18 TRBD1
CAWKVFLAGAVSDTQYF TRBV30 TRBD2
CASSFREGNTEAFF TRBV6-5 -
CASSREELSSYEQYF TRBV4-1 -
CASSNRDRGETQYF TRBV6-5 TRBD1
CASSPPLGEHQETQYF TRBV7-9 -
CSVEVSGIEQFF TRBV29-1 -
CSVDNERNTIYF TRBV29-1 -
CASSLQSENQPQHF TRBV27 -
CASSRTSGRAPGELFF TRBV23-1 TRBD2
CSVLADSNQPQHF TRBV29-1 -
CASSQESGGAGDTQYF TRBV4-1 TRBD2
CASSPGATDHYYGYTF TRBV4-3 -
CASSAGTGISYEQYF TRBV7-2 TRBD1
CASNDRYNSPLHF TRBV9 -
CASSLQASAVEAFF TRBV19 -
CASSPPFVNEQFF TRBV28 -
CASSPRTANTGELFF TRBV28 -